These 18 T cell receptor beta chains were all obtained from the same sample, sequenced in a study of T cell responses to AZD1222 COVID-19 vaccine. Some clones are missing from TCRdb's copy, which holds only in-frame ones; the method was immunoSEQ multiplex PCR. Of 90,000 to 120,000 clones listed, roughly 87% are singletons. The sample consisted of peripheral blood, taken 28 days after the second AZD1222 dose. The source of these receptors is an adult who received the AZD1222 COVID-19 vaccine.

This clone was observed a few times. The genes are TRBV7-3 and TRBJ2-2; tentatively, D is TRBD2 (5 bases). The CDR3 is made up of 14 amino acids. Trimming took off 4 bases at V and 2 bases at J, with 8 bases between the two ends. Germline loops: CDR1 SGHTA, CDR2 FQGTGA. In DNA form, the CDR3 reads TGTGCCAGCAGCTCCGAGGGAAACACCGGGGAGCTGTTTTTT. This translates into CASSSEGNTGELFF.

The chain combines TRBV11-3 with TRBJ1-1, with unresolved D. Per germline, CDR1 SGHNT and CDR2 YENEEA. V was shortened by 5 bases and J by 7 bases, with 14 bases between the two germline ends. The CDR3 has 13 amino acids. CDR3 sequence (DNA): TGTGCCAGCAGCCCAGGTCCCGCCCGTGAAGCTTTCTTT. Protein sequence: CASSPGPAREAFF.

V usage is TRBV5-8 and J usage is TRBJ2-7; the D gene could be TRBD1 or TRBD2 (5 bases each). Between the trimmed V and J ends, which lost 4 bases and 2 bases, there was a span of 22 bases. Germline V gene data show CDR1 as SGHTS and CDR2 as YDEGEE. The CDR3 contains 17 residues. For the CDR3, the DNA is TGTGCCAGCAGCCTTGGGACCCCCAGTGGTAGCCCCTACGAGCAGTACTTC. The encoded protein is CASSLGTPSGSPYEQYF.

The DNA for the CDR3 is TGTGCCAGTAGTACAATGCCGGGACCCAATTCACCCCTCCACTTT. The encoded protein is CASSTMPGPNSPLHF. V usage is TRBV19 and J usage is TRBJ1-6; a possible D gene is TRBD1 (5 bases). Germline V gene sequence: CDR1 LNHDA, CDR2 SQIVND (reference sequence). Trimming took off 4 bases at V and 7 bases at J, with 14 bases between the two ends. This CDR3 spans 15 amino acids.

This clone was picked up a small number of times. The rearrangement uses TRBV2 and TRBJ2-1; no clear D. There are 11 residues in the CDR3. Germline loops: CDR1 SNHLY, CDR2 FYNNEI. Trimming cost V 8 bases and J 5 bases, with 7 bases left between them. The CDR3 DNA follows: TGTGCCAGCGTTTCAAACAATGAGCAGTTCTTC. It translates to CASVSNNEQFF.

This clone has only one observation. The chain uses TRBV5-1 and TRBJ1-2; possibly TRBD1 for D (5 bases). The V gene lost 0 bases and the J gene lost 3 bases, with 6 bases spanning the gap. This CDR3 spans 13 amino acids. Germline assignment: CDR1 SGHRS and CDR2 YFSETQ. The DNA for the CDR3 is TGCGCCAGCAGCTTGGGACAGTACTATGGCTACACCTTC. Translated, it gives CASSLGQYYGYTF.

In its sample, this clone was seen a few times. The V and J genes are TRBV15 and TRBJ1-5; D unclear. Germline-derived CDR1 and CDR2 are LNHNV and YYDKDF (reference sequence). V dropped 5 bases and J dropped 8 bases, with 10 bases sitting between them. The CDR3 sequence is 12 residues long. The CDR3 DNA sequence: TGTGCCACCAGCGCAGGTGGCGAGCCCCAGCATTTT. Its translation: CATSAGGEPQHF.

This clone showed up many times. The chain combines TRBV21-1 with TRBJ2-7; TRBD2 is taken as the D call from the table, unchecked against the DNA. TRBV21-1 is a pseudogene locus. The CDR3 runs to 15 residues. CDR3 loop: CASSPTRRNSYEQYF. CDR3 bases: TGTGCCAGCAGCCCAACCCGGCGGAACTCCTACGAGCAGTACTTC.

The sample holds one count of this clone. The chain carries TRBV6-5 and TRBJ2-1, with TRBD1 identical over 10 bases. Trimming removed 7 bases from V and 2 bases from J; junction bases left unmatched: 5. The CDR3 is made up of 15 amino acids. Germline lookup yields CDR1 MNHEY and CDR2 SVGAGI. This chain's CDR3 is CASNPGTGAYNEQFF. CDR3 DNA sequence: TGTGCCAGCAACCCCGGGACAGGGGCCTACAATGAGCAGTTCTTC.

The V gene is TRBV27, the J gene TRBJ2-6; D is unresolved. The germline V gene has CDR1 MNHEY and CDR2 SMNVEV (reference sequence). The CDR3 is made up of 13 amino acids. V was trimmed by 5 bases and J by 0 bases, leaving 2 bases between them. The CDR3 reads CASSTSGANVLTF. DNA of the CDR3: TGTGCCAGCAGTACCTCTGGGGCCAACGTCCTGACTTTC.

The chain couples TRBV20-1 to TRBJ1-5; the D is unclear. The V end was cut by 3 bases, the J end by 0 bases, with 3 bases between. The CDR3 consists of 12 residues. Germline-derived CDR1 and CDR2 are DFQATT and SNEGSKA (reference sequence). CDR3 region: CSASPSNQPQHF. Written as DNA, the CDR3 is TGCAGTGCTAGTCCTAGCAATCAGCCCCAGCATTTT.

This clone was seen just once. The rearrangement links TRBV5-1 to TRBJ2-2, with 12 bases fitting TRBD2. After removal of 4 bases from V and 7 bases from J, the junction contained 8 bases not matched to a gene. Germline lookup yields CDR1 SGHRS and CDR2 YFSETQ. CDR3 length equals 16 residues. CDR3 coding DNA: TGCGCCAGCAGCCTGACTAGCGGGAGTATTAGCGGGGAGCTGTTTTTT. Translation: CASSLTSGSISGELFF.

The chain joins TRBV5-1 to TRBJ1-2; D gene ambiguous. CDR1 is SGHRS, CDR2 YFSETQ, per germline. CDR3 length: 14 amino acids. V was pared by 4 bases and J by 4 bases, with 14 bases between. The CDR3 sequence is CASSAASRAYGYTF. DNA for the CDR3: TGCGCCAGCAGCGCGGCCTCCCGAGCCTATGGCTACACCTTC.

This CDR3 is CASSTGPSYEQYF. Here the CDR3 DNA reads TGTGCCAGCAGCACCGGCCCCTCCTACGAGCAGTACTTC. V gene TRBV7-9 combines with J gene TRBJ2-7; D is undetermined. CDR1 is SEHNR and CDR2 is FQNEAQ in the germline V gene (reference sequence). The CDR3 sequence is 13 residues long. V was shortened by 5 bases and J by 0 bases, with 8 bases between the two germline ends.

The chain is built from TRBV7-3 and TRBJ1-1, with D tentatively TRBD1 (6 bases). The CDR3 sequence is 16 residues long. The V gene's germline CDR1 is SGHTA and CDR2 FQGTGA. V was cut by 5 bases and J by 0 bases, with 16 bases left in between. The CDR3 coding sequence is TGTGCCAGCAGCCCTCGTCCGGGGGCCCTGAACACTGAAGCTTTCTTT. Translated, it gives CASSPRPGALNTEAFF.

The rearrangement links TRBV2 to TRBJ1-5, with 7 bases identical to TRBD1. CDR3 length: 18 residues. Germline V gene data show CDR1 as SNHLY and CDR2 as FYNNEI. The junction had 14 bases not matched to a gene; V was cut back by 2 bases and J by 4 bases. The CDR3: CASSEYSPIRDRNQPQHF. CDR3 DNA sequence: TGTGCCAGCAGTGAATATTCACCCATCCGGGACAGAAATCAGCCCCAGCATTTT.

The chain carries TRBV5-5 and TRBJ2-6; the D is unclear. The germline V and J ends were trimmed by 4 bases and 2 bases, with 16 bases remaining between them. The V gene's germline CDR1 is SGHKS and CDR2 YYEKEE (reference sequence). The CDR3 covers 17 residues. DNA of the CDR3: TGTGCCAGCAGCCCCTTTAGTTCTATGGCTGGGGCCAACGTCCTGACTTTC. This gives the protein CASSPFSSMAGANVLTF.

The CDR3 nucleotides read TGTGCCAGCAGCTCCACAGGGGGGAGGCGGTACGAGCAGTACTTC. Translation: CASSSTGGRRYEQYF. V and J are TRBV5-5 and TRBJ2-7; the match to TRBD1 covers 8 bases. This CDR3 spans 15 amino acids. Germline CDR1 SGHKS, CDR2 YYEKEE (reference sequence). Trimming at V came to 3 bases and at J to 4 bases, leaving 9 bases not matched to a gene.